The clone carrying this T cell receptor beta chain came up a few times. Trimming stripped 1 base from V and 3 bases from J, with 13 bases between. The CDR3 contains 15 residues. CDR1 and CDR2 (germline): SEHNR, FQNEAQ (reference sequence). These data belong to a study of blood T cell repertoires in COVID-19. Study-level information: The United States, Italy and Spain provided the acute and convalescent COVID-19 samples.

Clones were read by immunoSEQ multiplex PCR, and TCRdb kept only the in-frame ones, dropping some. The repertoire holds 95,000 to 100,000 clones, with approximately 90% as singletons. The chain carries TRBV7-9 and TRBJ2-7, with a tentative D call TRBD1 (5 bases). This receptor was identified in a man in his fifties or sixties with acute or convalescent COVID-19. The sample comprised peripheral blood. For the CDR3, the DNA is TGTGCCAGCAGCTTAGGGGGCGTCCGAAGCTACGAGCAGTACTTC. This gives the protein CASSLGGVRSYEQYF.